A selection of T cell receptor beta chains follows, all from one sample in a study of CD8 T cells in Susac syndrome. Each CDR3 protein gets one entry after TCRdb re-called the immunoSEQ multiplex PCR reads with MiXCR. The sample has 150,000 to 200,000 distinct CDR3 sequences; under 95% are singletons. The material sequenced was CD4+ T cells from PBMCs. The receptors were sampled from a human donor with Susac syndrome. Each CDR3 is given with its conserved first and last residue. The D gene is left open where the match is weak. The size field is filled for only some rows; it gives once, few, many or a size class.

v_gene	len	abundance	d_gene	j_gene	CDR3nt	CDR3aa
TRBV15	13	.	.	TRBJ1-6	TGTGCCACCAGCAGAGAATGGGAATCACCCCTCCACTTT	CATSREWESPLHF
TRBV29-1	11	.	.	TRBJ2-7	TGCAGCGTTGAAGATACAGGCATGATATACTTC	CSVEDTGMIYF
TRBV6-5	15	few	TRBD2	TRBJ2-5	TGTGCCAGCAGTTACGGTGCGGGGGATCAAGAGACCCAGTACTTC	CASSYGAGDQETQYF
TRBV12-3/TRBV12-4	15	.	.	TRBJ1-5	TGTGCCAGCAGTACAACTGGCAGGGGAAATCAGCCCCAGCATTTT	CASSTTGRGNQPQHF
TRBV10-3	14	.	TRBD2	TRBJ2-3	TGTGCCATCAGTCGAAGCGGGGTCACAGATACGCAGTATTTT	CAISRSGVTDTQYF
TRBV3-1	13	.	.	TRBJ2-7	TGTGCCAGCAGCCAAATGGGAGGGGGCGAGCAGTACTTC	CASSQMGGGEQYF
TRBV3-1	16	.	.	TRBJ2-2	TGTGCCAGCAGCACCTCCGGGACGACGAACACCGGGGAGCTGTTTTTT	CASSTSGTTNTGELFF
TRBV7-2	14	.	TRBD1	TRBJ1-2	TGTGCCAGCACCCGGGACAGATCTAACTATGGCTACACCTTC	CASTRDRSNYGYTF
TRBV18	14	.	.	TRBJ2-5	TGTGCCAGCTCACCACCCGAGGTGCAAGAGACCCAGTACTTC	CASSPPEVQETQYF
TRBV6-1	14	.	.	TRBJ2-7	TGTGCCAGCAGTGCCGCTACCATGGCCTACGAGCAGTACTTC	CASSAATMAYEQYF
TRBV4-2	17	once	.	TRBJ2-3	TGTGCCAGCAGCCTAATTCGGGACTGGGAGAGCACAGATACGCAGTATTTT	CASSLIRDWESTDTQYF
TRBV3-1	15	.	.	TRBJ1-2	TGTGCCAGCAGCCAAGATCTGGGCAGGGATTATGGCTACACCTTC	CASSQDLGRDYGYTF
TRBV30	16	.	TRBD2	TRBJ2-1	TGTGCCTGGAGTCGGGCCGGGACTAGCTCCTACAATGAGCAGTTCTTC	CAWSRAGTSSYNEQFF
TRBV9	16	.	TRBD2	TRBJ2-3	TGTGCCAGCAGCGTAGTAGCGGGGGGTTACACAGATACGCAGTATTTT	CASSVVAGGYTDTQYF
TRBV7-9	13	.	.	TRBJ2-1	TGTGCCAGCAGCTATATGGGATACAATGAGCAGTTCTTC	CASSYMGYNEQFF
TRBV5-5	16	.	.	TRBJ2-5	TGTGCCAGCAGCTTGGACCTAGCAACCTTCTCTACGGCCCAGTACTTC	CASSLDLATFSTAQYF
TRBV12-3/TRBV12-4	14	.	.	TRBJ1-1	TGTGCCAGCAGTTACTCAGGACAGAACACTGAAGCTTTCTTT	CASSYSGQNTEAFF
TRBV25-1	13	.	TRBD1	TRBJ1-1	TGTGCCAGCAGTAAACAGGGGGCCACTGAAGCTTTCTTT	CASSKQGATEAFF
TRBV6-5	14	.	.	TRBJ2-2	TGTGCCAGCAGTTTCGGGACTGACACCGGGGAGCTGTTTTTT	CASSFGTDTGELFF
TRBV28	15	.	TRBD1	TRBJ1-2	TGTGCCAGCAGTATCCCGGGACAGGGAATGGGTGGCTACACCTTC	CASSIPGQGMGGYTF
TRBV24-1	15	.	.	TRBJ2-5	TGTGCCACCAGTGACGCCAGTACGACGGGAGAGACCCAGTACTTC	CATSDASTTGETQYF
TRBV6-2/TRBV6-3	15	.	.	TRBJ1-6	TGTGCCAGCAGCCACCCGAGCTCCTATAATTCACCCCTCCACTTT	CASSHPSSYNSPLHF
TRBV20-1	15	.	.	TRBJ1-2	TGCAGTGCTTCCGAGGCGGACAGCCTGAACTATGGCTACACCTTC	CSASEADSLNYGYTF
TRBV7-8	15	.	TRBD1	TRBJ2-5	TGTGCCAGCAGCTTCGGGGACAGGGCCCAAGAGACCCAGTACTTC	CASSFGDRAQETQYF
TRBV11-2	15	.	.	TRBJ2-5	TGTGCCAGCAGCCCTCCCCCGGGACACCAAGAGACCCAGTACTTC	CASSPPPGHQETQYF
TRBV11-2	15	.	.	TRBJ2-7	TGTGCCAGCAGCCCACAGGGTTCGTTGGCCTACGAGCAGTACTTC	CASSPQGSLAYEQYF
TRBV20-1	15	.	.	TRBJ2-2	TGCAGTGCTAGAGATCGGCCAGGGTCCACCGGGGAGCTGTTTTTT	CSARDRPGSTGELFF
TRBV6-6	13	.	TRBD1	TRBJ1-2	TGTGCCAGCAGGGGACAGGGGGTGGAAGGCTACACCTTC	CASRGQGVEGYTF
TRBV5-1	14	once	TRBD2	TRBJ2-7	TGCGCCAGCAGCTTGGAGGGACTAGCCTCCGAGCAGTACTTC	CASSLEGLASEQYF
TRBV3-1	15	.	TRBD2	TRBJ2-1	TGTGCCAGCAGCCAAGTTCCGGGGGGTTATAATGAGCAGTTCTTC	CASSQVPGGYNEQFF
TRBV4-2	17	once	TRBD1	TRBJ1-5	TGTGCCAGCAGCCACACGACAGGGGGCTGGGTCAATCAGCCCCAGCATTTT	CASSHTTGGWVNQPQHF
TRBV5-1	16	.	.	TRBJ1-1	TGCGCCAGCAGCTTGGACGGGATTAGGGTCAACACTGAAGCTTTCTTT	CASSLDGIRVNTEAFF
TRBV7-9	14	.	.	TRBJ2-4	TGTGCCGGGGATGACGGGGTAGCCAAAAACATTCAGTACTTC	CAGDDGVAKNIQYF
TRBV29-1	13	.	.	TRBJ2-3	TGCAGCGTTGACAGGGTTTCGGCAGATACGCAGTATTTT	CSVDRVSADTQYF
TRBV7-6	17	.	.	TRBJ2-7	TGTGCCAGCAGCTTAGATCCCCCTCAGACAACAACGAGGGAGCAGTACTTC	CASSLDPPQTTTREQYF
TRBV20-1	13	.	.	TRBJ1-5	TGCAGTGCTAGGGACAGTTTCGATCAGCCCCAGCATTTT	CSARDSFDQPQHF
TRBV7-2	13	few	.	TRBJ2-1	TGTGCCAGCAGCTCCGCCGCCTTCAATGAGCAGTTCTTC	CASSSAAFNEQFF
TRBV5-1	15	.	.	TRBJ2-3	TGCGCCAGCAGCTTGGCCGAGGCTGCCACAGATACGCAGTATTTT	CASSLAEAATDTQYF
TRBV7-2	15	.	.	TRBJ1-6	TGTGCCAGCAGCCCCCACAGGGTGAAAAATTCACCCCTCCACTTT	CASSPHRVKNSPLHF
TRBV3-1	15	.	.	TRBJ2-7	TGTGCCAGCAGCCAAGTGTGGGGGGCAGGCTACGAGCAGTACTTC	CASSQVWGAGYEQYF
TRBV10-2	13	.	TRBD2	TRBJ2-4	TGCGCCAGCAGCCGGGGGGAGGGGCACATTCAGTACTTC	CASSRGEGHIQYF
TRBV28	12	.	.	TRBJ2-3	TGTGCCAGCAGTTTAGTAGGCGGAACGCAGTATTTT	CASSLVGGTQYF
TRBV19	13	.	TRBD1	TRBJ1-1	TGTGCCAGTAGCGACAGGGGTGTCGGTGAAGCTTTCTTT	CASSDRGVGEAFF
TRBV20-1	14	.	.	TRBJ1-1	TGCAGTGCTAGCTTAAATAGACCGAACACTGAAGCTTTCTTT	CSASLNRPNTEAFF